These 24 T cell receptor beta chains originate from one sample sequenced in a study of shared clonotypes between healthy human individuals. Method: immunoSEQ multiplex PCR; TCRdb's copy keeps in-frame clones and lacks some. The data contain 300,000 to 400,000 clones, less than 75% of them seen just once; the ten biggest clones take up 8.5% to 12%. Sequencing used memory CD4+ T cells sorted from blood. This sample's subset: CD45RA-negative fraction. Every receptor here comes from a man aged 25-40 years in good health.

The chain links TRBV29-1 to TRBJ2-5; unclear D gene. The CDR3 runs 12 residues. Per germline, CDR1 SQVTM and CDR2 ANQGSEA. V was pared by 7 bases and J by 0 bases, with 9 bases between. This CDR3 reads CSGTDDQETQYF. The CDR3 DNA sequence: TGCAGCGGAACAGACGACCAAGAGACCCAGTACTTC.

The rearrangement links TRBV2 to TRBJ2-1, with D perhaps matching TRBD2 (6 bases). CDR1 is SNHLY, CDR2 FYNNEI, per germline. The CDR3 length is 14 residues. V shed 4 bases and J shed 0 bases, with 7 bases lying between them. CDR3: CASSAGSSYNEQFF. CDR3 nucleotide sequence: TGTGCCAGCAGTGCCGGGAGCTCCTACAATGAGCAGTTCTTC.

This clone turned up a few times. V is TRBV5-4 and J is TRBJ1-1, with D possibly matching TRBD1 (5 bases). V gave up 5 bases and J gave up 0 bases, with 14 bases separating them. CDR3 size: 15 residues. The V gene's germline CDR1 is SGHNT and CDR2 YYREEE (reference sequence). Here the CDR3 reads CASRRDQGLNTEAFF. In DNA form, the CDR3 reads TGTGCCAGCAGAAGGGACCAAGGCTTGAACACTGAAGCTTTCTTT. The whole variable domain, filled in from reference TRBV5-4 and TRBJ1-1, reads ETGVTQSPTHLIKTRGQQVTLRCSSQSGHNTVSWYQQALGQGPQFIFQYYREEENGRGNFPPRFSGLQFPNYSSELNVNALELDDSALYLCASRRDQGLNTEAFFGQGTRLTVV.

The rearrangement uses TRBV28 and TRBJ2-7, with D hard to call. CDR3 size: 13 residues. CDR1 is MDHEN and CDR2 is SYDVKM in the germline V gene. V gave up 8 bases and J gave up 5 bases, with 16 bases separating them. This chain's CDR3 is CASRFREPDEQYF. In DNA form, the CDR3 reads TGTGCCAGCCGATTTAGAGAGCCAGACGAGCAGTACTTC. The whole variable domain, remainder taken from reference TRBV28 and TRBJ2-7, is DVKVTQSSRYLVKRTGEKVFLECVQDMDHENMFWYRQDPGLGLRLIYFSYDVKMKEKGDIPEGYSVSREKKERFSLILESASTNQTSMYLCASRFREPDEQYFGPGTRLTVT.

The chain recombines TRBV11-2 with TRBJ2-5, with D uncertain. Deletions cut 0 bases from V and 6 bases from J, with 5 bases between. The germline gives CDR1 SGHAT, CDR2 FQNNGV. The CDR3 totals 12 residues. The CDR3, as DNA: TGTGCCAGCAGCTTAGATAGCAAGACCCAGTACTTC. Encoded protein: CASSLDSKTQYF.

This clone has just a few counts. The chain uses TRBV5-1 and TRBJ1-2; TRBD1 matches 7 bases. The length of the CDR3 is 13 residues. Losses at the gene ends were 7 bases for V and 2 bases for J; bases not matched to a gene: 5. CDR1 is SGHRS and CDR2 is YFSETQ in the germline V gene. The chain's CDR3 is CASGSGQNYGYTF. In DNA, the CDR3 is TGCGCCAGCGGATCGGGACAGAACTATGGCTACACCTTC.

The rearrangement joins TRBV6-6 to TRBJ2-7; the D is unclear. Germline CDR1 reads MNHNY; CDR2 reads SVGAGI (reference sequence). Between the trimmed V and J ends, which lost 0 bases and 4 bases, there was a span of 7 bases. CDR3 length: 13 residues. For the CDR3, the DNA is TGTGCCAGCAGTTACTCCGTTTATTACGAGCAGTACTTC. Its translation: CASSYSVYYEQYF.

The gene calls are TRBV7-8 and TRBJ2-3; 9 nucleotides agree with TRBD2. With V trimmed by 5 bases and J by 2 bases, 8 bases remained unmatched. The CDR3 extends over 16 amino acids. Per the germline V gene, CDR1 is SGHVS and CDR2 is FQNEAQ. CDR3 amino acids: CASSPPGTSLTDTQYF. The CDR3 nucleotides read TGTGCCAGCAGCCCACCCGGGACTAGCCTCACAGATACGCAGTATTTT.

V usage is TRBV5-6 and J usage is TRBJ2-3, with no clear D. Looked up from germline, CDR1 is SGHDT and CDR2 is YYEEEE. The CDR3 is 15 residues long. V lost 2 bases and J lost 1, with 11 bases in between. The CDR3 region has the DNA TGTGCCAGCAGCTTCCCCCATCCCGGCACAGATACGCAGTATTTT. Residues: CASSFPHPGTDTQYF.

This clone showed up just once. The chain links TRBV25-1 to TRBJ2-7, with TRBD2 matching 8 bases. With 2 bases clipped from V and 3 bases from J, the junction kept 3 bases outside the gene matches. Germline-derived CDR1 and CDR2 are MGHDK and SYGVNS. The CDR3 loop spans 14 amino acids. The chain's CDR3 is CASSEPGGGYEQYF. CDR3 coding DNA: TGTGCCAGCAGTGAACCGGGAGGGGGCTACGAGCAGTACTTC.

DNA for the CDR3: TGCGCCAGCAGCATCACGGACGGGACCGGGGAGCTGTTTTTT. Amino acids: CASSITDGTGELFF. The gene calls are TRBV5-1 and TRBJ2-2, with D unclear. CDR3 length: 14 residues. V lost 4 bases and J 5 bases, leaving 12 bases between the germline ends. Per the germline V gene, CDR1 is SGHRS and CDR2 is YFSETQ.

In regard to this clone: The sample has other DNA sequences that encode this CDR3 too. The gene calls are TRBV19 and TRBJ2-7; D remains ambiguous. V was cut by 6 bases and J by 4 bases, with 7 bases left in between. This CDR3 contains 11 residues. Per the germline V gene, CDR1 is LNHDA and CDR2 is SQIVND (reference sequence). CDR3 amino acids: CASRSGYEQYF. As DNA, the CDR3 is TGTGCCAGTAGGAGTGGTTACGAGCAGTACTTC.

This clone was counted a single time. The J gene is TRBJ1-1, the V gene TRBV30; D call uncertain. This CDR3 has 13 amino acids. Germline CDR1 is GTSNPN and CDR2 is SVGIG (reference sequence). The V gene lost 5 bases and the J gene lost 2 bases, with 12 bases spanning the gap. In DNA form, the CDR3 reads TGTGCCTGGGGCATCGCGGGAAACACTGAAGCTTTCTTT. Protein product: CAWGIAGNTEAFF.

The chain carries TRBV5-1 and TRBJ2-2; 9 bases fit TRBD2. With V trimmed by 0 bases and J by 6 bases, 3 bases remained unmatched. From germline, CDR1 is SGHRS and CDR2 YFSETQ. This CDR3 is built from 15 residues. Here the CDR3 reads CASSLDSGSSGELFF. Written as DNA, the CDR3 is TGCGCCAGCAGCTTGGATAGCGGGAGTTCCGGGGAGCTGTTTTTT.

The chain carries TRBV4-2 and TRBJ2-1, with D unclear. CDR1 is LGHNA and CDR2 is YNFKEQ in the germline V gene. CDR3 length: 15 amino acids. Trimming pared 4 bases from V and 5 bases from J, leaving 15 bases between. CDR3 sequence: CASSPDPKRHNEQFF. CDR3 bases: TGTGCCAGCAGCCCCGACCCTAAACGGCACAATGAGCAGTTCTTC.

This clone was found many times. Written as DNA, the CDR3 is TGTGCCAGTAGTCCACAACTACTCCGCGCCTTGAACACCGGGGAGCTGTTTTTT. Amino acid sequence: CASSPQLLRALNTGELFF. The V gene is TRBV19, the J gene TRBJ2-2; D gene uncertain. Between the trimmed V and J ends, which lost 5 bases and 1 base, there was a span of 20 bases. The CDR3 spans 18 residues. CDR1 and CDR2 (germline): LNHDA, SQIVND (reference sequence).

The J gene is TRBJ2-3, the V gene TRBV7-8; no reliable D call. The CDR3 has 14 residues. Per germline, CDR1 SGHVS and CDR2 FQNEAQ. V lost 2 bases to trimming and J lost 6 bases, with 12 bases between them. DNA for the CDR3: TGTGCCAGCAGCTTAAAAATCCGGATGGATACGCAGTATTTT. Translation gives CASSLKIRMDTQYF.

The rearrangement joins TRBV5-1 to TRBJ2-7; the D gene could be TRBD1 or TRBD2 (5 bases each). This CDR3 contains 14 residues. Germline V gene lookup returns CDR1 SGHRS and CDR2 YFSETQ. Trimming shortened V by 4 bases and J by 2 bases, and 13 bases separated the two germline ends. CDR3 loop: CASSQGRTTYEQYF. In DNA form, the CDR3 reads TGCGCCAGCAGCCAGGGACGGACCACCTACGAGCAGTACTTC.

The chain carries TRBV5-3 and TRBJ1-2; TRBD1 is a possible D gene (5 bases). TRBV5-3 is known as an ORF, though its function is uncertain. V was trimmed by 3 bases and J by 0 bases, leaving 15 bases between them. This CDR3 region has 16 residues. The CDR3 bases are TGTGCCAGAAGCTGGTCCGGACGGACATCTAACTATGGCTACACCTTC. Residues: CARSWSGRTSNYGYTF.

The J gene is TRBJ2-1, the V gene TRBV27; 8 bases fit TRBD1. The junction had 8 bases not matched to a gene; V was cut back by 8 bases and J by 8 bases. Germline values: CDR1 MNHEY, CDR2 SMNVEV (reference sequence). This CDR3 spans 13 amino acids. The CDR3 DNA sequence: TGTGCCAGCGGCCGGACAGGGCTCTATGAGCAGTTCTTC. Amino acids: CASGRTGLYEQFF.

This chain joins TRBV5-6 and TRBJ1-1, with D unclear. The V and J ends lost 4 bases and 1 base respectively, with 11 bases between them. This CDR3 has 14 amino acids. Germline V gene data show CDR1 as SGHDT and CDR2 as YYEEEE. The CDR3 loop is CASSRLGRNTEAFF. CDR3 DNA sequence: TGTGCCAGCAGCCGACTGGGCAGGAACACTGAAGCTTTCTTT.

Written as DNA, the CDR3 is TGCGCCAGCAGCTTGGGAGCGGGAGGGACCAAAAACATTCAGTACTTC. Amino acid sequence: CASSLGAGGTKNIQYF. This chain links TRBV5-1 with TRBJ2-4; TRBD2 agrees at 10 bases. CDR3 length: 16 amino acids. The J segment lost 2 bases and the V segment lost 0 bases, leaving 2 bases of the junction unmatched. The V gene's germline CDR1 is SGHRS and CDR2 YFSETQ.

V gene TRBV5-6 combines with J gene TRBJ2-3, with 9 bases that match TRBD2. Per germline, CDR1 SGHDT and CDR2 YYEEEE. The V gene end was trimmed by 10 bases and the J gene end by 7 bases; junction bases not matched to a gene: 13. CDR3 size: 14 residues. CDR3 amino acids: CARNGSGRVNTQYF. CDR3 DNA sequence: TGTGCCCGGAACGGTAGCGGGAGAGTAAATACGCAGTATTTT.

The V and J genes are TRBV18 and TRBJ2-2; 8 bases match TRBD1. Trimming took 2 bases from V and 6 from J; bases not matched to a gene: 11. Germline values: CDR1 KGHSH, CDR2 LQKENI. There are 17 residues in the CDR3. DNA for the CDR3: TGTGCCAGCTCACCAGTTAAAACCGGGACAGGTGCCGGGGAGCTGTTTTTT. This encodes CASSPVKTGTGAGELFF.